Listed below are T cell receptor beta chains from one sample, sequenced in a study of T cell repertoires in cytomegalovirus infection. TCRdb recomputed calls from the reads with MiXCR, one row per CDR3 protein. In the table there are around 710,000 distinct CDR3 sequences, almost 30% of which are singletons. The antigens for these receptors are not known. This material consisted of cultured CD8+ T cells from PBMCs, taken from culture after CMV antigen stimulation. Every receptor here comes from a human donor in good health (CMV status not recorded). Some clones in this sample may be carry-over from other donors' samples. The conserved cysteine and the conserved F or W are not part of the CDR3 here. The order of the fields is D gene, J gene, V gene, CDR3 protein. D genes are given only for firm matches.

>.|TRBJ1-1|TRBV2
ASSIHVINTEAF
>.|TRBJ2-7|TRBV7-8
ASSSGVVWQY
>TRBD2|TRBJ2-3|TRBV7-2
ASERGYTDTQY
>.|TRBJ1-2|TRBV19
ASSMLAGSPNYGYT
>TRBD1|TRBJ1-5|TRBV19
ASSTGGSAQPQH
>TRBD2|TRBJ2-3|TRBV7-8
ASSQTSGVTDTQY
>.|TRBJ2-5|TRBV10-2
ASNASPETQY
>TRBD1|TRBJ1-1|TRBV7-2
ASSLVYRETGANTEAF
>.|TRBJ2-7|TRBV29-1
SVEARSYEQY
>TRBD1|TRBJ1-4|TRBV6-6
ASSTSGGLF
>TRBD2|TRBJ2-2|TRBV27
ASSLLALAGGRTGELF
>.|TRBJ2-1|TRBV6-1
ASSEFLNEQF
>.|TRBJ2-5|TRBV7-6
ASSSPLVNQETQY
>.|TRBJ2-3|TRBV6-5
ASTKGARATDTQY
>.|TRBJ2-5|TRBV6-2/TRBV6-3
ASRPPGARETQY
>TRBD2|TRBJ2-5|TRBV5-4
ASSLSGGVETQY
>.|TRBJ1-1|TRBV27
ASSLTSRRTEAF
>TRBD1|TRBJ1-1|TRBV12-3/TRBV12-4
ASTQLTGATEAF
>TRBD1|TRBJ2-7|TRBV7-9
ASSGTRTGYPSYEQY
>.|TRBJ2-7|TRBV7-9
ASSSGTGGWEQY
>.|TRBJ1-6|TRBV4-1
ASSQDLRTLH
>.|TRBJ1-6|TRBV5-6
ASSLGFGWTSPLH
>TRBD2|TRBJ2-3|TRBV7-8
ASSPGTSGGGWDTDTQY
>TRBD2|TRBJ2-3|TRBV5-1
ASSLSLAGHTDTQY
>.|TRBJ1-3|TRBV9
ATRGSGNTIY
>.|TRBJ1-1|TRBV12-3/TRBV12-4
ASRGDMNTEAF
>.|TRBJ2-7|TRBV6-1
ASSEANLGTYEQY
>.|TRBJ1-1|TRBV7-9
ALVTGQIFTEAF
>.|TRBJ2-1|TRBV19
ASSMAGAHNEQF
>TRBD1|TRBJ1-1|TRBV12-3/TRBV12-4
ASSLERTGATEAF
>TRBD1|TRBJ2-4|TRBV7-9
ASSLGTGGPLSQNIQY
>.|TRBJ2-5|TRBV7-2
ASSSAVGRVGETQY
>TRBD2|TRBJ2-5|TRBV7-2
ASSLTRTSGGAGETQY
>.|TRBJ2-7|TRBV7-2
ASSLVGLAGDEQY
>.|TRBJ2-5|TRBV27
ASSFAVLETQY
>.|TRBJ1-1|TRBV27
ASRVAGMGTEAF
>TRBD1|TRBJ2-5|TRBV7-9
ASSLPDRVWETQY
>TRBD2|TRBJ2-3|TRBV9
ASSPFGSGGFTDTQY
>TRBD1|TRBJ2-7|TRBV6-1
ASSVQGATYEQY
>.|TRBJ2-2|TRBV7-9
ASSTYAGLADTGELF
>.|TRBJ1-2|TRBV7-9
ASARRGGSFSSNYGYT